The TCR beta chain described here comes from a study of shared clonotypes between healthy human individuals. Naive CD8 cells lacked CD45RO and underwent positive selection for CCR7, leaving out terminally differentiated effector memory CD45RA+ cells. Germline lookup yields CDR1 SEHNR and CDR2 FQNEAQ (reference sequence). This CDR3 region has 15 residues. Trimming cost V 7 bases and J 1 base, with 14 bases left between them. The study ran the assay at deep level. The protocol was immunoSEQ multiplex PCR, while the TCRdb copy is restricted to in-frame clones and leaves out a portion. Of roughly 590,000 clones listed, roughly 95% were seen once; the top ten hold over 0.09%. General observations from the study: Among donors, the sharing of clonotypes was expected to be influenced by sequencing depth.

This clone appeared a single time. Its antigen is currently unknown. This receptor was identified in a young woman in good health. This rearrangement joins TRBV7-9 to TRBJ2-1; no reliable D call. Input material: naive CD8+ T cells sorted from blood. CDR3 coding DNA: TGTGCCAGCAACGCTGTGGGGTCTTCCTACAATGAGCAGTTCTTC. This encodes CASNAVGSSYNEQFF.